The clone carrying this TCR beta chain was counted once. The sample has other DNA sequences that encode this CDR3 too. Germline assignment: CDR1 SEHNR and CDR2 FQNEAQ (reference sequence). Trimming left V 1 base short and J 1 base short, with 4 bases between. This CDR3 comprises 13 residues. During the collection period, no donor immune events like infections were recorded. The method was immunoSEQ multiplex PCR; TCRdb's version includes in-frame clones alone and lacks a portion of them. The table includes approximately 83,000 clones, roughly 81% detected once. The sample is drawn from a study of identifying expanded T cells in peripheral blood.

This sequence was found in a person aged 18 to 75 in good health. The sample taken for sequencing was blood. The V and J genes are TRBV7-9 and TRBJ1-1; D uncertain. The CDR3 reads CASSLVQNTEAFF. The CDR3 coding sequence is TGTGCCAGCAGCTTAGTCCAGAACACTGAAGCTTTCTTT.